This T cell receptor beta chain stems from a study of T cells after yellow fever vaccination. Germline lookup yields CDR1 DFQATT and CDR2 SNEGSKA (reference sequence). Trimming removed 0 bases from V and 4 bases from J, with 15 bases in between. CDR3 size: 15 residues. TCRdb independently ran MiXCR on the 5' RACE reads; one entry per CDR3 protein. The top ten hold around 0.55% of the sample, which has around 300,000 distinct CDR3 sequences, roughly 13% seen once. The source is a man aged 30-40 years who received the YFV17D yellow fever vaccine. The chain has TRBV20-1 and TRBJ1-2; D is uncertain. This material consisted of CD4+ T cells sorted from PBMCs, taken 45 days after the yellow fever booster vaccination. The CDR3 region is CSAREATGMSYGYTF. The CDR3 DNA sequence: TGCAGTGCTAGAGAAGCCACTGGGATGAGCTATGGCTACACCTTC.